Included here is one TCR beta chain sequence, with context. Its specificity is not known. This record comes from a study of identical twins. In germline, CDR1 is MGHRA, CDR2 YSYEKL. V lost 3 bases, J lost 0 bases, and 17 bases lay in between. This CDR3 has 17 amino acids. Notes on the study in general: Zero-insertion analyses could be partly confounded by invariant MAIT and iNKT cells. Beta out-of-frame sequences showed weaker excess twin sharing. Alpha sequences that were out-of-frame and twin-shared showed an excess of low generation probability. Among monozygotic twins, out-of-frame TCR alpha sharing exceeded what models predicted.

TCRdb redid the calling of the 5' RACE reads with MiXCR, one entry per CDR3 protein. The profile shows 400,000 or so distinct CDR3 sequences, 9% of them singletons. The chain has TRBV4-1 and TRBJ1-1; D is possibly TRBD1 (5 bases). This TCR was recovered from a woman in her fifties or sixties in good health. The sequencing sample was made of naive T cells sorted from blood. In DNA, the CDR3 is TGCGCCAGCAGCCACCCTGGGCGGGACCCAATGAACACTGAAGCTTTCTTT. Protein sequence: CASSHPGRDPMNTEAFF.